This TCR beta chain was captured by sequencing in a study of blood T cell repertoires in COVID-19. Study-level information: The United States, Italy and Spain supplied acute and convalescent COVID-19 samples.

Looked up from germline, CDR1 is SNHLY and CDR2 is FYNNEI. J gave up 10 bases and V 6 bases, and 6 bases lay outside the gene matches. This CDR3 is built from 13 residues. Clones were read by immunoSEQ multiplex PCR, and TCRdb kept only the in-frame ones, dropping some. The sample has about 240,000 clones, about 90% seen once; the top ten hold approximately 7.9%. The source of this sequence is a man between 60 and 75 years old who had recovered from COVID-19. The chain is built from TRBV2 and TRBJ1-1; TRBD1 agrees at 12 bases. The source material was peripheral blood. This chain's CDR3 is CASRPGQGARAFF. CDR3 coding DNA: TGTGCCAGCAGACCGGGACAGGGGGCGAGAGCTTTCTTT.